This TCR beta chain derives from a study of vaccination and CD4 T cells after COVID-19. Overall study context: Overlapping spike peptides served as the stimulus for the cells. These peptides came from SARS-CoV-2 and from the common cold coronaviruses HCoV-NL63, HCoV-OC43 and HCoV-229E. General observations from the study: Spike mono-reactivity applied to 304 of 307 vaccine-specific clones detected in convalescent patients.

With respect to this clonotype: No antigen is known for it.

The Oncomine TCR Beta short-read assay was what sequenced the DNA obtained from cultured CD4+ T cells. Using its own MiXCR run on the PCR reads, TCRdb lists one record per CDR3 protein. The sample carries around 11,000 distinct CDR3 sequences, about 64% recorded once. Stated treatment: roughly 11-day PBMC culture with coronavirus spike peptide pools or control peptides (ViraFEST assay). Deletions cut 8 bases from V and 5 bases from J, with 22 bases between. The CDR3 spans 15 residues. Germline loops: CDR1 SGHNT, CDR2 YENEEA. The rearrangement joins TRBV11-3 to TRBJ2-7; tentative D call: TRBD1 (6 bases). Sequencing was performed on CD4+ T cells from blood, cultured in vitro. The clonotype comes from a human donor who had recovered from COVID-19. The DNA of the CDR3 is TGTGCCAGCTCCCATGGGGGCCCCGCCAGGGACGAGCAGTACTTC. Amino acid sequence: CASSHGGPARDEQYF.